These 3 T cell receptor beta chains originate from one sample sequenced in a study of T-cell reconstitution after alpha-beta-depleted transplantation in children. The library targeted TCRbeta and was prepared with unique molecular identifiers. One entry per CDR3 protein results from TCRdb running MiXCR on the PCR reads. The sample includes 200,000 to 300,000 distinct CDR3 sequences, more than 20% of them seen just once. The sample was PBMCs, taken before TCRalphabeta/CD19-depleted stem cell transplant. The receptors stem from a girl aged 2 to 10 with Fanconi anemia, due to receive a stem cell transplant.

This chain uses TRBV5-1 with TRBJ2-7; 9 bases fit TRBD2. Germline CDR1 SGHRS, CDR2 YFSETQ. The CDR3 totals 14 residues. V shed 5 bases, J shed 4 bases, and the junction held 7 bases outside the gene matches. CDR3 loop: CASRPSGNSYEQYF. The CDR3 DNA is TGCGCCAGCAGACCTAGCGGGAATAGTTACGAGCAGTACTTC. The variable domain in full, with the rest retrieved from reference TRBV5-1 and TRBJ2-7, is KAGVTQTPRYLIKTRGQQVTLSCSPISGHRSVSWYQQTPGQGLQFLFEYFSETQRNKGNFPGRFSGRQFSNSRSEMNVSTLELGDSALYLCASRPSGNSYEQYFGPGTRLTVT.

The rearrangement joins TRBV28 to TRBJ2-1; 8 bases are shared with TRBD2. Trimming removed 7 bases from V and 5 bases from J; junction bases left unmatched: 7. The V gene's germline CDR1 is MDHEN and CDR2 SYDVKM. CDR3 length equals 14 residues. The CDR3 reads CASIGLAGNNEQFF. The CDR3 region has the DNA TGTGCCAGCATTGGTCTAGCGGGTAACAATGAGCAGTTCTTC. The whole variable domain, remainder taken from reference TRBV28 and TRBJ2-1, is DVKVTQSSRYLVKRTGEKVFLECVQDMDHENMFWYRQDPGLGLRLIYFSYDVKMKEKGDIPEGYSVSREKKERFSLILESASTNQTSMYLCASIGLAGNNEQFFGPGTRLTVL.

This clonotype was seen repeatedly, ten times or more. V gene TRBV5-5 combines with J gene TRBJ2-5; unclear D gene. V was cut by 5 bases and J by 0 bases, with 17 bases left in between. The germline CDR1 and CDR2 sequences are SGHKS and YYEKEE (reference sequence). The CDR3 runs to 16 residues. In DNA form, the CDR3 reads TGTGCCAGCAGACCCCTAGGCGTGGAGTACCAAGAGACCCAGTACTTC. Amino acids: CASRPLGVEYQETQYF.